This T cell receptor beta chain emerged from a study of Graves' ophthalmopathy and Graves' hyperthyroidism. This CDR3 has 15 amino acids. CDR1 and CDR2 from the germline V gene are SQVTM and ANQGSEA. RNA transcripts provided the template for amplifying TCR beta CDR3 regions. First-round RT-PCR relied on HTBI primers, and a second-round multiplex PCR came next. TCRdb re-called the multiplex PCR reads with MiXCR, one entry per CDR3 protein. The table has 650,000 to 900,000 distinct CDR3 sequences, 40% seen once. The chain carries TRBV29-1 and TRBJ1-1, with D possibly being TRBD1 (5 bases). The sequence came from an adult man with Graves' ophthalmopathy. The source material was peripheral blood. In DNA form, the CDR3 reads TGCAGTGCTGGTAGCGGAACCGGGGGGAACACTGAAGCTTTCTTT. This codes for CSAGSGTGGNTEAFF.